This paragraph covers one TCR beta chain sequence. Data came from immunoSEQ multiplex PCR; TCRdb stores just in-frame clones and leaves some out. The sample has some 90,000 clones; roughly 89% are singletons. The data stem from a study of control samples from healthy donors and cancer patients. The CDR3 sequence is 14 residues long. V lost 4 bases and J lost 6, with 16 bases in between. Germline CDR1 LGHNA, CDR2 YNFKEQ. Sequenced input: blood. The chain is built from TRBV4-2 and TRBJ2-7; D uncertain. The clonotype was recovered from an older woman in good health. The CDR3 bases are TGTGCCAGCAGCCGCTCTTCCCTGGAGCCCGAGCAGTACTTC. It yields the protein CASSRSSLEPEQYF.